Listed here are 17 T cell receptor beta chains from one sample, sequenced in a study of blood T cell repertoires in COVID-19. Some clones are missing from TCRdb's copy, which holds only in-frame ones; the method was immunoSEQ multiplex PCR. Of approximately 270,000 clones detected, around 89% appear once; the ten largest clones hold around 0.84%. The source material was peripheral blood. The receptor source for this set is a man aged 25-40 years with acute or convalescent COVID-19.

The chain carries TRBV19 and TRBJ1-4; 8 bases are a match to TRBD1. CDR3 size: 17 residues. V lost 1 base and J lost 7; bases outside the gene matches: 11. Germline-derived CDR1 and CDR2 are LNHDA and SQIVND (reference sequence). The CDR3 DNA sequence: TGTGCCAGTAGTATAGGCGGGACAGGAGGCTCTCGTGAAAAACTGTTTTTT. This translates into CASSIGGTGGSREKLFF.

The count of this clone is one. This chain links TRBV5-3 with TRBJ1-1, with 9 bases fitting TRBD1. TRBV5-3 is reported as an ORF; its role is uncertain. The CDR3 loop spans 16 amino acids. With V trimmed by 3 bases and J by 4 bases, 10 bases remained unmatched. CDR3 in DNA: TGTGCCAGAAGCTGGACAGGGGAAATGTTAGGCACTGAAGCTTTCTTT. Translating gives CARSWTGEMLGTEAFF.

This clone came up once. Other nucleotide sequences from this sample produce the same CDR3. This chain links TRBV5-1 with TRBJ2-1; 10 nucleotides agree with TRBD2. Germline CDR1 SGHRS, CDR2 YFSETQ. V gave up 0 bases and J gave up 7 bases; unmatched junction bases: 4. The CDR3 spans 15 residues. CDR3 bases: TGCGCCAGCAGCTTGGTTCTAGCGGGGGTTAATGAGCAGTTCTTC. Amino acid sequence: CASSLVLAGVNEQFF. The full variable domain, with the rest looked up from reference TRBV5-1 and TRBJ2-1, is KAGVTQTPRYLIKTRGQQVTLSCSPISGHRSVSWYQQTPGQGLQFLFEYFSETQRNKGNFPGRFSGRQFSNSRSEMNVSTLELGDSALYLCASSLVLAGVNEQFFGPGTRLTVL.

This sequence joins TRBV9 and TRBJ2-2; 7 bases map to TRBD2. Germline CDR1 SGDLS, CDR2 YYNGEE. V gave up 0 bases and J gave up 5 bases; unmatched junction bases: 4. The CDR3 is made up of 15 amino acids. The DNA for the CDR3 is TGTGCCAGCAGCGTAGCCGTGGGGGGGACCGGGGAGCTGTTTTTT. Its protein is CASSVAVGGTGELFF.

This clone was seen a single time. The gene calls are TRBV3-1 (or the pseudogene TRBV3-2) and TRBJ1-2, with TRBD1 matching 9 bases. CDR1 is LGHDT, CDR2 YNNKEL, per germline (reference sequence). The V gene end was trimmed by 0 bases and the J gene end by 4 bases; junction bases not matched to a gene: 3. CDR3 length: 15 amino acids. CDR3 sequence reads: CASSQEGQGSYGYTF. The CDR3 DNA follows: TGTGCCAGCAGCCAAGAGGGACAGGGCTCCTATGGCTACACCTTC.

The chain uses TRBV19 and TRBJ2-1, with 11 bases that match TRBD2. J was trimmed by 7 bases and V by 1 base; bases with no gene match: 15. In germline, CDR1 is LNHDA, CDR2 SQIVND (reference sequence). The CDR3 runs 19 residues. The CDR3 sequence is CASSIGAAGSGRAINEQFF. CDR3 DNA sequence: TGTGCCAGTAGTATAGGAGCCGCCGGTAGCGGGAGGGCCATAAATGAGCAGTTCTTC.

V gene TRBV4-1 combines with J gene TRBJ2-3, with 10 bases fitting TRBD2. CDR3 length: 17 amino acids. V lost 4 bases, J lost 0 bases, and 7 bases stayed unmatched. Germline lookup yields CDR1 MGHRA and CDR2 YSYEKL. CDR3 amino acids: CASSPLTSGASTDTQYF. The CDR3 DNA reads TGCGCCAGCAGCCCACTCACTAGCGGGGCTAGCACAGATACGCAGTATTTT.

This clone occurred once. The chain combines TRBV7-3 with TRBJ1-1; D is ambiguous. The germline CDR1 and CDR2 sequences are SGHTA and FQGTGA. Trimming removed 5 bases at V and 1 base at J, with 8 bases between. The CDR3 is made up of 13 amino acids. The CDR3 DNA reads TGTGCCAGCAGCCCGGGTCGGAACACTGAAGCTTTCTTT. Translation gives CASSPGRNTEAFF.

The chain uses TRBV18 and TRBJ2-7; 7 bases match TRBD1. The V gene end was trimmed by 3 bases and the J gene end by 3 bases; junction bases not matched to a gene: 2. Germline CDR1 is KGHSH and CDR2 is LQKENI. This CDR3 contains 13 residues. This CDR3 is CASSPTGNYEQYF. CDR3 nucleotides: TGTGCCAGCTCACCGACAGGGAACTACGAGCAGTACTTC.

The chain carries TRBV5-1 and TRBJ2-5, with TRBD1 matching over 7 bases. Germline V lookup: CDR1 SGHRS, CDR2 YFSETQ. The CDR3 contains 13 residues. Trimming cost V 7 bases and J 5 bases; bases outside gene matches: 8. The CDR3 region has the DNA TGCGCCAGCGGGACGGACAGGATTGAGACCCAGTACTTC. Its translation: CASGTDRIETQYF.

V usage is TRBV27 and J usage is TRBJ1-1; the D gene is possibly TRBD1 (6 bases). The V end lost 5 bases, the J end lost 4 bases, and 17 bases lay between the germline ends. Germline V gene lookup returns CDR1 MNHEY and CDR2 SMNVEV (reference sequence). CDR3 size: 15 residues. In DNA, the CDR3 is TGTGCCAGCAGTCCTCAGCCTAACAGGGCCACTGAAGCTTTCTTT. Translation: CASSPQPNRATEAFF.

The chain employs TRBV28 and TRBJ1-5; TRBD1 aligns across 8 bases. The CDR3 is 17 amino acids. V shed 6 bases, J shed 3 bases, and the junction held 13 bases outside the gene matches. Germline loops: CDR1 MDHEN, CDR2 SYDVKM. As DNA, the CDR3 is TGTGCCAGCAGATCCACCAGGGGGCAGCGAGACAATCAGCCCCAGCATTTT. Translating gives CASRSTRGQRDNQPQHF.

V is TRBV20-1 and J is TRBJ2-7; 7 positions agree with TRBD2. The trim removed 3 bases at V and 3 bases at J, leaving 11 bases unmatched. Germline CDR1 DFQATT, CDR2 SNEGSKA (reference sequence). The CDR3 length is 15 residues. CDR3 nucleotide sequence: TGCAGTGCTAGTGATGCTAGCGGAATTAGCTACGAGCAGTACTTC. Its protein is CSASDASGISYEQYF.

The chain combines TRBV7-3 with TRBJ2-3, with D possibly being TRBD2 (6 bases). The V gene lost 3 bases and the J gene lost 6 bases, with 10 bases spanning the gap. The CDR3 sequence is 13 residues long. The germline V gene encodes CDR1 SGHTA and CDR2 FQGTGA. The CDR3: CASSFIAGDTQYF. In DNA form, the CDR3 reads TGTGCCAGCAGCTTCATCGCGGGGGATACGCAGTATTTT.

The CDR3 nucleotides read TGCAGTGCTAGAGCCTCAGGTGAAGCTTTCTTT. Its translation: CSARASGEAFF. The chain employs TRBV20-1 and TRBJ1-1; the D is unclear. V lost 1 base, J lost 7 bases, and 7 bases lay in between. The CDR3 length is 11 residues. Germline loops: CDR1 DFQATT, CDR2 SNEGSKA (reference sequence).

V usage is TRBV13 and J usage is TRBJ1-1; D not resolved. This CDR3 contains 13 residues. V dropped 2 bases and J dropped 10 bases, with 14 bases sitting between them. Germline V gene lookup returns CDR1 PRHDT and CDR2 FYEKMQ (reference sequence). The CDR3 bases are TGTGCCAGCAGCTTAAATCTGCGGGCGGGAGCTTTCTTT. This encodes CASSLNLRAGAFF.

CDR3 region: CASSASSGIYYNEQFF. CDR3 nucleotides: TGTGCCAGCAGTGCGTCTAGCGGAATATACTACAATGAGCAGTTCTTC. The V gene is TRBV6-4, the J gene TRBJ2-1; 7 nucleotides agree with TRBD2. This CDR3 comprises 16 residues. V gave up 4 bases and J gave up 3 bases; unmatched junction bases: 9. Germline V gene data show CDR1 as MRHNA and CDR2 as SNTAGT.